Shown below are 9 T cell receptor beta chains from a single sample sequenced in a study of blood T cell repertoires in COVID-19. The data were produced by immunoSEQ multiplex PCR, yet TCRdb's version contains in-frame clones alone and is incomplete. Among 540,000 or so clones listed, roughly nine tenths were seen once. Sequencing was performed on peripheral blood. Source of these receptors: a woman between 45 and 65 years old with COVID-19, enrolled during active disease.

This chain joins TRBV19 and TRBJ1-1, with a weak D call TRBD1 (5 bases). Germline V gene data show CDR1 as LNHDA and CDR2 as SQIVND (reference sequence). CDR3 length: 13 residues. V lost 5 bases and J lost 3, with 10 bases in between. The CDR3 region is CASSADTYTEAFF. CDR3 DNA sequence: TGTGCCAGTAGTGCGGACACCTACACTGAAGCTTTCTTT.

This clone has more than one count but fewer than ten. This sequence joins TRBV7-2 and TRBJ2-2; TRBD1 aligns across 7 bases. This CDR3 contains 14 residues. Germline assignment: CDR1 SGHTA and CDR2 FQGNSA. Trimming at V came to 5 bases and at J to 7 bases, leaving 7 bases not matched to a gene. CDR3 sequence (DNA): TGTGCCAGCAGCCCCCAGGGGGTTATCGGGGAGCTGTTTTTT. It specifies CASSPQGVIGELFF. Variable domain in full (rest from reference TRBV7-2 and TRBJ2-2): GAGVSQSPSNKVTEKGKDVELRCDPISGHTALYWYRQSLGQGLEFLIYFQGNSAPDKSGLPSDRFSAERTGGSVSTLTIQRTQQEDSAVYLCASSPQGVIGELFFGEGSRLTVL.

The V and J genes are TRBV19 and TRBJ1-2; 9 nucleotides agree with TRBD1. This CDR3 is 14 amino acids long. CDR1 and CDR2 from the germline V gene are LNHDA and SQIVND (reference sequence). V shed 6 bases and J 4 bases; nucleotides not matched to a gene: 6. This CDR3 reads CASRDRGHIYGYTF. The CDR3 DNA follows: TGTGCCAGTAGGGACAGGGGTCATATCTATGGCTACACCTTC. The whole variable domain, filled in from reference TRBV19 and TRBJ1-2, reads DGGITQSPKYLFRKEGQNVTLSCEQNLNHDAMYWYRQDPGQGLRLIYYSQIVNDFQKGDIAEGYSVSREKKESFPLTVTSAQKNPTAFYLCASRDRGHIYGYTFGSGTRLTVV.

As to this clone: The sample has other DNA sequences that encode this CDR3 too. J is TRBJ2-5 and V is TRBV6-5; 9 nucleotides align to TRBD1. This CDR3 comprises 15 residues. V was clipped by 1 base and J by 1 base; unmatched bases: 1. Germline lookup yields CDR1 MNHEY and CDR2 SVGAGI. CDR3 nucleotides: TGTGCCAGCAGTTACTTGACAGGGGGCCAAGAGACCCAGTACTTC. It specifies CASSYLTGGQETQYF.

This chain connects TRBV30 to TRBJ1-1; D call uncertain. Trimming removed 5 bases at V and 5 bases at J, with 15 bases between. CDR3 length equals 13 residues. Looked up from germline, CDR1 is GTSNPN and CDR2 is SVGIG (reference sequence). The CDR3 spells CAWAPGAETEAFF. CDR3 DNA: TGTGCCTGGGCCCCGGGAGCGGAGACTGAAGCTTTCTTT.

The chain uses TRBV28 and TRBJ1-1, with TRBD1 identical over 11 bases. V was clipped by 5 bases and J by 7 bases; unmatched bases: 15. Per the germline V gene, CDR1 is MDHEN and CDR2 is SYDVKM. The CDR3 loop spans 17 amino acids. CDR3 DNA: TGTGCCAGCAGTCCCCTAGTGGGACAGGGGGTTTGGTTTGAAGCTTTCTTT. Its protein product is CASSPLVGQGVWFEAFF.

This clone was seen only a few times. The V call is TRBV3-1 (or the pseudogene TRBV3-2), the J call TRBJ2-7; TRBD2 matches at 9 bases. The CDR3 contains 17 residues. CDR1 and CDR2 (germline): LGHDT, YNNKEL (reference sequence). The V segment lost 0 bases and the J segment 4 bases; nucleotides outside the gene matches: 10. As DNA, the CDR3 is TGTGCCAGCAGCCAAGATCGGGAGCGGGGGGACGGATACGAGCAGTACTTC. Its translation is CASSQDRERGDGYEQYF.

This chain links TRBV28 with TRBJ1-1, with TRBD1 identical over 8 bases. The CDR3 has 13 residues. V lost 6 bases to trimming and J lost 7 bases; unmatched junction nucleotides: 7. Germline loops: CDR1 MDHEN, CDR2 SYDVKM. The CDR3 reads CASRKDRGGEAFF. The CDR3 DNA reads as TGTGCCAGCAGGAAAGACAGGGGTGGTGAAGCTTTCTTT.

The CDR3 coding sequence is TGTGCCAGCAGCTCCTCACAGGGGGCGAGGGCCCTCGGGGACACTGAAGCTTTCTTT. Amino acids: CASSSSQGARALGDTEAFF. The V call is TRBV7-8, the J call TRBJ1-1, with 9 bases that match TRBD1. Germline V gene data show CDR1 as SGHVS and CDR2 as FQNEAQ. J was trimmed by 3 bases and V by 4 bases; bases with no gene match: 18. The CDR3 totals 19 residues.